The rows below give T cell receptor beta chains drawn from one sample of a study of CD8 T cells in ankylosing spondylitis. Each CDR3 protein is one row after TCRdb ran MiXCR on the 5' RACE reads. Among 90,000 to 120,000 distinct CDR3 sequences, around 24% were seen once, and the ten largest hold roughly 12%. Sequencing was carried out using synovial fluid, either unsorted or a sorted T cell fraction (not recorded which). The receptors come from a male donor with ankylosing spondylitis. The CDR3 runs from the conserved cysteine through the conserved F or W. Each record gives: V gene, clone size, D gene, J gene, CDR3 protein, CDR3 DNA. The D gene is left open where the match is weak. A row's size may be missing; if present it is once, few, many or a size class.

TRBV7-8	few	.	TRBJ1-6	CASSLRQENSPLHF	TGTGCCAGCAGCTTACGACAAGAAAATTCACCCCTCCACTTT
TRBV9	few	TRBD1	TRBJ1-1	CASSARTGANAEAFF	TGTGCCAGCAGCGCCCGGACAGGGGCGAACGCTGAAGCTTTCTTT
TRBV18	.	.	TRBJ1-6	CASSPTQRDSPLHF	TGTGCCAGCTCACCAACCCAGAGAGATTCACCCCTCCACTTT
TRBV11-2	.	.	TRBJ1-1	CASSLVFNLGRNTEAFF	TGTGCCAGCAGCTTAGTTTTTAATCTGGGGAGGAACACTGAAGCTTTCTTT
TRBV11-2	.	.	TRBJ2-4	CASSLALGNIQYF	TGTGCCAGCAGCTTAGCCCTTGGGAACATTCAGTACTTC
TRBV14	.	.	TRBJ1-1	CASSQDRNTEAFF	TGTGCCAGCAGCCAAGACAGGAACACTGAAGCTTTCTTT
TRBV12-3/TRBV12-4	.	TRBD2	TRBJ2-1	CASINLAGVSYNEQFF	TGTGCCAGCATCAATCTAGCGGGCGTCTCCTACAATGAGCAGTTCTTC
TRBV7-9	.	.	TRBJ1-3	CASSLFGGNTIYF	TGTGCCAGCAGCTTATTCGGGGGAAACACCATATATTTT
TRBV12-3/TRBV12-4	many	.	TRBJ1-1	CASIRTEAGNTEAFF	TGTGCCAGCATCCGAACCGAGGCAGGGAACACTGAAGCTTTCTTT
TRBV29-1	.	.	TRBJ2-7	CSVEDGPGTYYEQYF	TGCAGCGTTGAAGATGGCCCGGGCACGTACTACGAGCAGTACTTC
TRBV3-1	.	.	TRBJ2-5	CASSRGKTQYF	TGTGCCAGCAGCCGTGGGAAGACCCAGTACTTC
TRBV5-1	few	.	TRBJ2-5	CASRRQQETQYF	TGCGCCAGTAGGCGACAGCAAGAGACCCAGTACTTC
TRBV20-1	.	.	TRBJ2-7	CSASIRPGLFYEQYF	TGCAGTGCGAGTATACGCCCAGGGCTATTCTACGAGCAGTACTTC
TRBV29-1	few	.	TRBJ2-3	CSVDMLFTDTQYF	TGCAGCGTTGATATGCTATTCACAGATACGCAGTATTTT
TRBV20-1	few	.	TRBJ1-1	CSAIRGLEAFF	TGCAGTGCTATCAGAGGGTTGGAGGCTTTCTTT
TRBV7-2	.	.	TRBJ1-1	CASSLDLNTEAFF	TGTGCCAGCAGCTTAGATCTGAACACTGAAGCTTTCTTT
TRBV20-1	few	TRBD1	TRBJ1-2	CSALQGANYGYTF	TGCAGTGCTCTACAGGGGGCAAACTATGGCTACACCTTC
TRBV5-6	few	TRBD2	TRBJ2-2	CASRASGSMTGELFF	TGTGCCAGCAGGGCGAGCGGGAGCATGACCGGGGAGCTGTTTTTT
TRBV20-1	few	TRBD2	TRBJ2-3	CSAPGTSADTQYF	TGCAGTGCACCCGGGACTAGTGCAGATACGCAGTATTTT
TRBV18	medium-sized	.	TRBJ2-7	CASSVSLSYEQYF	TGTGCCAGCTCGGTTTCCCTCTCCTACGAGCAGTACTTC
TRBV5-1	.	TRBD2	TRBJ2-3	CASSLEPSGRLGDTQYF	TGCGCCAGCAGCTTGGAGCCTAGCGGGAGACTGGGAGATACGCAGTATTTT
TRBV7-2	.	.	TRBJ1-1	CASSRLVTEAFF	TGTGCCAGCAGCCGATTGGTCACTGAAGCTTTCTTT
TRBV24-1	many	TRBD1	TRBJ2-7	CATSRDRATYEQYF	TGTGCCACCAGCCGGGACAGGGCTACCTACGAGCAGTACTTC
TRBV13	few	TRBD1	TRBJ1-6	CASSRTGGRNSPLHF	TGTGCCAGCAGCCGGACAGGGGGCAGGAATTCACCCCTCCACTTT
TRBV11-3	few	.	TRBJ2-3	CASSLVPNTDTQYF	TGTGCCAGCAGCTTAGTCCCCAACACAGATACGCAGTATTTT
TRBV20-1	.	.	TRBJ1-4	CSARDPTGTGEKLFF	TGCAGTGCTAGAGACCCGACAGGCACGGGTGAAAAACTGTTTTTT
TRBV27	once	.	TRBJ1-6	CASSIGWGGDSPLHF	TGTGCCAGCAGTATAGGGTGGGGTGGGGATTCACCCCTCCACTTT
TRBV18	many	.	TRBJ2-3	CASSSDTDTQYF	TGTGCCAGCAGCTCCGACACAGATACGCAGTATTTT
TRBV2	.	TRBD1	TRBJ2-4	CASSRGPNIQYF	TGTGCCAGCAGCAGGGGGCCTAACATTCAGTACTTC
TRBV20-1	.	.	TRBJ2-5	CSGLQETQYF	TGCAGCGGTCTCCAAGAGACCCAGTACTTC
TRBV6-5	once	TRBD1	TRBJ1-4	CASSYKGTGFEKLFF	TGTGCCAGCAGTTATAAGGGGACAGGCTTTGAAAAACTGTTTTTT
TRBV11-2	many	.	TRBJ2-7	CASSRGRISYEQYF	TGTGCCAGCAGTCGCGGACGGATCTCCTACGAGCAGTACTTC
TRBV5-1	.	.	TRBJ2-3	CASSARSRGVSTDTQYF	TGCGCCAGCAGCGCACGAAGCCGCGGGGTCAGCACAGATACGCAGTATTTT
TRBV28	few	.	TRBJ2-7	CASSLGLGSTYEQYF	TGTGCCAGCAGTCTAGGGCTCGGAAGTACCTACGAGCAGTACTTC
TRBV25-1	.	.	TRBJ1-2	CASSTVLYGYTF	TGTGCCAGCAGTACAGTCCTATATGGCTACACCTTC
TRBV5-1	few	.	TRBJ2-2	CASSRRDPGSTGELFF	TGCGCCAGCAGCAGAAGGGACCCCGGATCCACCGGGGAGCTGTTTTTT
TRBV19	few	.	TRBJ1-5	CASSISGRFNQPQHF	TGTGCCAGTAGTATCTCAGGGAGATTTAATCAGCCCCAGCATTTT
TRBV7-8	many	.	TRBJ2-2	CASSLVSGNAGELFF	TGTGCCAGCAGCTTAGTCTCAGGGAACGCCGGGGAGCTGTTTTTT
TRBV10-3	few	.	TRBJ1-5	CAIRQAPNQPQHF	TGTGCCATTAGACAGGCTCCTAATCAGCCCCAGCATTTT
TRBV3-1	few	.	TRBJ1-1	CASSAQGDHTEAFF	TGTGCCAGCAGCGCACAGGGTGATCACACTGAAGCTTTCTTT
TRBV20-1	.	TRBD2	TRBJ2-3	CSALTSGRRDTQYF	TGCAGTGCCCTAACTAGCGGGAGGCGGGATACGCAGTATTTT